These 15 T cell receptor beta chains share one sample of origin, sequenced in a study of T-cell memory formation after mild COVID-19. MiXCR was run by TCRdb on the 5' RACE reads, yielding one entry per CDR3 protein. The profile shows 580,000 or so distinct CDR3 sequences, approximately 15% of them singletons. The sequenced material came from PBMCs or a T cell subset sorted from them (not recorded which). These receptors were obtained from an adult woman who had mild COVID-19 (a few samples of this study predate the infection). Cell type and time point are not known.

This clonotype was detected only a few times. In DNA form, the CDR3 reads TGTGCCAGCAGCGTCGACCGTAACTCTGGGGCCAACGTCCTGACTTTC. Its translation: CASSVDRNSGANVLTF. The chain uses TRBV7-8 and TRBJ2-6, with D uncertain. Germline CDR1 reads SGHVS; CDR2 reads FQNEAQ. V dropped 5 bases and J dropped 0 bases, with 11 bases sitting between them. This CDR3 spans 16 amino acids.

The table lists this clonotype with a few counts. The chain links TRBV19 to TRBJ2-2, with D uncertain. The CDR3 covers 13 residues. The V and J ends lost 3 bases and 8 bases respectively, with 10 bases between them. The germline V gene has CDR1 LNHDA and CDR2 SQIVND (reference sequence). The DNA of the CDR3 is TGTGCCAGTAGTATGGGTCCGCCAGGGGAGCTGTTTTTT. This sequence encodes CASSMGPPGELFF.

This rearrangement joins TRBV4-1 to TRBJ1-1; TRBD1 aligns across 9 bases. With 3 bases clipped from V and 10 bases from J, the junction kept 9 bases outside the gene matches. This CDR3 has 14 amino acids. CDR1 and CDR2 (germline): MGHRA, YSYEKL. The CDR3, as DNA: TGCGCCAGCAGCCAGACAGGGACAGGGATGAGAGCTTTCTTT. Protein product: CASSQTGTGMRAFF.

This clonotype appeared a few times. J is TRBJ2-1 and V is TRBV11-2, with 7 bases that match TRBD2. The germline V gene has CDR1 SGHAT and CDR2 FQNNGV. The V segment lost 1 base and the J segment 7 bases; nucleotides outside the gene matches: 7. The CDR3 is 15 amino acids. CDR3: CASSLGEGRINEQFF. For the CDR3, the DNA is TGTGCCAGCAGCTTAGGGGAGGGTAGGATAAATGAGCAGTTCTTC.

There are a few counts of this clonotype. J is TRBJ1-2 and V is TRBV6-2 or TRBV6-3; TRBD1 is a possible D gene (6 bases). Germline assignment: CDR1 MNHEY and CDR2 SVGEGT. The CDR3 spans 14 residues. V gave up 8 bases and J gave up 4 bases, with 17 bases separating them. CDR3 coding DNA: TGTGCCAGCGGCCCGCCAGGGGCCCTCTATGGCTACACCTTC. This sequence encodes CASGPPGALYGYTF.

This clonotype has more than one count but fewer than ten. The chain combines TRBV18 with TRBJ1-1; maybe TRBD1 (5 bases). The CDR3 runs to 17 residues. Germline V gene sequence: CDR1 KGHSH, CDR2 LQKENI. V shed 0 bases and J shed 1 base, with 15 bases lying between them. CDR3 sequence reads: CASSPPTLTGRNTEAFF. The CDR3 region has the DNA TGTGCCAGCTCACCACCGACGCTGACGGGGCGGAACACTGAAGCTTTCTTT.

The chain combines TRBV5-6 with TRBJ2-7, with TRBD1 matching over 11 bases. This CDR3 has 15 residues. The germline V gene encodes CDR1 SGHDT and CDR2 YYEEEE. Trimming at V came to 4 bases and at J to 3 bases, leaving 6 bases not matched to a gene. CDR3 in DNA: TGTGCCAGCAGCCGAGGGACAGGGGGGCTCTACGAGCAGTACTTC. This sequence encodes CASSRGTGGLYEQYF.

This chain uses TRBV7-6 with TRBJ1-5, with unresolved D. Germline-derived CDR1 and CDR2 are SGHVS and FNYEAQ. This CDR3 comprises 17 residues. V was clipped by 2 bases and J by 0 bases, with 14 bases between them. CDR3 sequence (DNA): TGTGCCAGCAGCTTAAAGGGCGGACCTTATAGCAATCAGCCCCAGCATTTT. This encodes CASSLKGGPYSNQPQHF.

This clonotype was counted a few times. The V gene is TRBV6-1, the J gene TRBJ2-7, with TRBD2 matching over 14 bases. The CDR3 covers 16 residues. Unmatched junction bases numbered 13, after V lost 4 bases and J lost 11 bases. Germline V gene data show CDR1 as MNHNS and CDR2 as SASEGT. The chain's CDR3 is CASSVRPGLAGEKEYF. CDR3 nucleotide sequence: TGTGCCAGCAGTGTTAGACCGGGACTAGCGGGGGAAAAGGAGTACTTC.

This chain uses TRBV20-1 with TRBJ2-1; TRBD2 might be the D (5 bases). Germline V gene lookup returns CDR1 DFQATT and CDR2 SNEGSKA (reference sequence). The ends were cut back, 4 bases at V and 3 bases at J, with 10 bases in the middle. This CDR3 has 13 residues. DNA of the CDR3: TGCAGTGCTAACCCTAGCCACTACAATGAGCAGTTCTTC. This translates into CSANPSHYNEQFF.

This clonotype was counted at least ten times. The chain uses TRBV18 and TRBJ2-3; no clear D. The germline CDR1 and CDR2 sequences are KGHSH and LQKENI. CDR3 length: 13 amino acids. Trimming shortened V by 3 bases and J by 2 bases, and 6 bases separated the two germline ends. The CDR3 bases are TGTGCCAGCTCACCTTCTTCCACAGATACGCAGTATTTT. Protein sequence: CASSPSSTDTQYF.

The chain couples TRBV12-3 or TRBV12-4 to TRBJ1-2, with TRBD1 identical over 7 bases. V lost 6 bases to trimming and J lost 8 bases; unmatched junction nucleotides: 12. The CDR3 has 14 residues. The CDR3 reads CASSLYRTGPGYTF. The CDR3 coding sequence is TGTGCCAGCAGCCTTTATAGGACAGGTCCCGGCTACACCTTC.

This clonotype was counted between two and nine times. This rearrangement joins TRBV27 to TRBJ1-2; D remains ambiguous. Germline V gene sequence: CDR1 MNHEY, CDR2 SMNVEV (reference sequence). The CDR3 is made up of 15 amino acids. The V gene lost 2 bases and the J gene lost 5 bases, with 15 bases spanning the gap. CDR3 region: CASSLNRAPGYGYTF. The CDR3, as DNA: TGTGCCAGCAGTTTAAATCGGGCACCAGGATATGGCTACACCTTC.

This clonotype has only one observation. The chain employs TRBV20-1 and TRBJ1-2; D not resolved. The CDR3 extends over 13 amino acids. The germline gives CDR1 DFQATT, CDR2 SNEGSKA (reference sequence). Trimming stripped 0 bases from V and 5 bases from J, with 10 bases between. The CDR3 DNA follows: TGCAGTGCTAGAGATAGACGGGGTTATGGCTACACCTTC. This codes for CSARDRRGYGYTF.

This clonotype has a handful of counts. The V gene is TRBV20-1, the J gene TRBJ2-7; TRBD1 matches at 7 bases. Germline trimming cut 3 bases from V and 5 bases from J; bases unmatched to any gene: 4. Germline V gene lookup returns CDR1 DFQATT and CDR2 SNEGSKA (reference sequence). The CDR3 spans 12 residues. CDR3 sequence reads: CSASDRVDEQYF. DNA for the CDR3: TGCAGTGCTAGCGACAGGGTAGACGAGCAGTACTTC.